The clone carrying this TCR beta chain has more than one count but fewer than ten. Its target is unknown. Germline lookup yields CDR1 SQVTM and CDR2 ANQGSEA. Trimming removed 7 bases at V and 0 bases at J, with 9 bases between. The CDR3 covers 13 residues. Sequencing used immunoSEQ multiplex PCR; TCRdb keeps in-frame clones, though not all of them. The sample contains 25,000 or so clones, around four fifths of which appear only once. The sample comes from a study of vaccination effects on CD4 cells after COVID-19. Ahead of sequencing, the ViraFEST assay grew antigen-specific CD4+ T cells using viral peptide pools. Scientists isolated CD4+ T cells after a roughly 10-day culture period ended. As their vaccination, participants received two doses of either BNT162b2 or mRNA-1273. Researchers swapped half the medium for IL-2 medium on both days 3 and 7.

V is TRBV29-1 and J is TRBJ2-2; D may be TRBD1 (6 bases). The receptor comes from a human donor who received a COVID-19 vaccine. Sequencing used CD4+ T cells from PBMCs cultured with SARS-CoV-2 spike peptides, obtained after COVID-19 vaccination. The CDR3 is CSADRPNTGELFF. The CDR3 nucleotides are TGCAGCGCCGACAGGCCGAACACCGGGGAGCTGTTTTTT.